This T cell receptor (beta chain) was found in a study of blood T cell repertoires in COVID-19. Only in-frame clones appear in the TCRdb table, and some are missing; sequencing was by immunoSEQ multiplex PCR. Of more than 40,000 clones listed, 65% to 85% were seen once; the top ten hold approximately 2.5%. Trimming left V 1 base short and J 2 bases short, with 9 bases between. This CDR3 is 14 amino acids long. Per the germline V gene, CDR1 is MNHNS and CDR2 is SASEGT. The sequencing input was peripheral blood. The V gene is TRBV6-1, the J gene TRBJ2-7; no reliable D call. The source is a man aged 45-60 years with acute or convalescent COVID-19. The CDR3 loop reads CASSEGGSPYEQYF. The CDR3 DNA follows: TGTGCCAGCAGTGAAGGCGGCAGCCCCTACGAGCAGTACTTC.